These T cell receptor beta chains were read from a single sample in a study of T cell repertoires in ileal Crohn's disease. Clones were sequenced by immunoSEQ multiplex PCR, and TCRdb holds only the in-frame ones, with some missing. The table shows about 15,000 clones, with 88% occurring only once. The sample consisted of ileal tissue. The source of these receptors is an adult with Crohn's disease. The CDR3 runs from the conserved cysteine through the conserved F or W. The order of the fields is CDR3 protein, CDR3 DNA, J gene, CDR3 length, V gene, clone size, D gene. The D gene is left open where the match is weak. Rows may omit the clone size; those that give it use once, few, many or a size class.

CASSLGTRIEQYF | TGTGCCAGCAGCTTAGGAACTAGGATCGAGCAGTACTTC | TRBJ2-7 | 13 | TRBV7-9 | NA | NA
CASRLQTGDYEQYF | TGTGCCAGCAGACTGCAGACAGGAGACTACGAGCAGTACTTC | TRBJ2-7 | 14 | TRBV6-5 | NA | NA
CASSIEGQLYEQYF | TGTGCCAGTAGTATTGAGGGACAGCTTTACGAGCAGTACTTC | TRBJ2-7 | 14 | TRBV19 | NA | TRBD1
CATSSLAGAFVTQYF | TGTGCCACCAGCAGTCTCGCGGGAGCCTTTGTGACCCAGTACTTC | TRBJ2-5 | 15 | TRBV15 | NA | TRBD2
CSVTSTDPTNEKLFF | TGCAGCGTGACATCGACAGATCCAACTAATGAAAAACTGTTTTTT | TRBJ1-4 | 15 | TRBV29-1 | once | NA
CASSPSPTGPHEQYF | TGTGCCAGCAGCCCAAGCCCAACAGGACCTCACGAGCAGTACTTC | TRBJ2-7 | 15 | TRBV9 | once | NA
CASSQSDSCSGEGKNQPQHF | TGCGCCAGCAGTCAATCCGATTCGTGTTCAGGCGAGGGCAAAAATCAGCCCCAGCATTTT | TRBJ1-5 | 20 | TRBV23-1 | NA | NA
CASSSDRGRKQYF | TGTGCCAGCAGCTCGGACAGGGGGAGAAAGCAGTACTTC | TRBJ2-7 | 13 | TRBV5-6 | NA | TRBD1
CASSDVRGLGVGELFF | TGTGCCAGCAGTGACGTCAGGGGATTGGGGGTCGGGGAGCTGTTTTTT | TRBJ2-2 | 16 | TRBV25-1 | NA | NA
CASSSTGGGNQPQHF | TGTGCCAGCAGTTCGACAGGGGGAGGCAATCAGCCCCAGCATTTT | TRBJ1-5 | 15 | TRBV6-5 | NA | TRBD1
CASSLHPPGGYEQYF | TGTGCCAGCAGTTTGCACCCTCCGGGAGGATACGAGCAGTACTTC | TRBJ2-7 | 15 | TRBV27 | once | TRBD2
CASSRTGPPYEQYF | TGTGCCAGTAGCCGGACAGGGCCCCCCTACGAGCAGTACTTC | TRBJ2-7 | 14 | TRBV19 | NA | TRBD1
CAISAAGGHEKLFF | TGTGCCATCAGTGCCGCGGGAGGGCATGAAAAACTGTTTTTT | TRBJ1-4 | 14 | TRBV10-3 | NA | NA
CASSQTTANEKLFF | TGTGCCAGTAGCCAGACAACTGCTAATGAAAAACTGTTTTTT | TRBJ1-4 | 14 | TRBV19 | NA | NA
CSVQQGYYGYTF | TGCAGCGTTCAACAGGGATACTATGGCTACACCTTC | TRBJ1-2 | 12 | TRBV29-1 | NA | NA
CASGTDNQPQHF | TGTGCCAGTGGGACAGACAATCAGCCCCAGCATTTT | TRBJ1-5 | 12 | TRBV7-9 | NA | TRBD1
CASSRLDRGPFSGANVLTF | TGCGCCAGCAGCCGGCTAGACAGGGGTCCTTTCTCTGGGGCCAACGTCCTGACTTTC | TRBJ2-6 | 19 | TRBV4-1 | NA | TRBD1
CSVEGDTDYEQYF | TGCAGCGTTGAGGGGGACACGGACTACGAGCAGTACTTC | TRBJ2-7 | 13 | TRBV29-1 | NA | NA
CASRLSGSAGANVLTF | TGTGCCAGCAGACTTAGCGGGAGTGCGGGGGCCAACGTCCTGACTTTC | TRBJ2-6 | 16 | TRBV27 | few | TRBD2
CAMGGGTDTQYF | TGTGCCATGGGCGGAGGGACAGATACGCAGTATTTT | TRBJ2-3 | 12 | TRBV30 | NA | NA
CASSESWTGPFGEQYF | TGCGCCAGCAGTGAGTCTTGGACAGGCCCCTTCGGCGAGCAGTACTTC | TRBJ2-7 | 16 | TRBV10-1 | NA | TRBD1
CASSAAGLNTEAFF | TGTGCCAGCAGTGCCGCCGGTCTGAACACTGAAGCTTTCTTT | TRBJ1-1 | 14 | TRBV6-6 | NA | NA
CASSLEREFLNEQFF | TGTGCCAGCAGCTTAGAACGGGAGTTTCTCAATGAGCAGTTCTTC | TRBJ2-1 | 15 | TRBV7-6 | NA | NA
CASSLLGQGASSSGANVLTF | TGTGCCAGCAGTTTATTGGGGCAGGGGGCGTCTAGCTCTGGGGCCAACGTCCTGACTTTC | TRBJ2-6 | 20 | TRBV27 | NA | TRBD1
CASSESGRRQETQYF | TGTGCCAGCAGTGAGTCGGGGAGGCGGCAAGAGACCCAGTACTTC | TRBJ2-5 | 15 | TRBV25-1 | NA | NA
CASSPLFGDTQYF | TGTGCCAGTAGTCCGCTGTTCGGGGATACGCAGTATTTT | TRBJ2-3 | 13 | TRBV19 | NA | NA
CASTLWGRSNQPQHF | TGTGCCAGCACCTTATGGGGGAGGAGCAATCAGCCCCAGCATTTT | TRBJ1-5 | 15 | TRBV7-8 | NA | NA
CASSPGGRVNYNEQFF | TGTGCCAGCTCACCCGGTGGCAGGGTGAACTACAATGAGCAGTTCTTC | TRBJ2-1 | 16 | TRBV18 | once | NA
CASSLPTGSNQPQHF | TGTGCCAGCAGCTTGCCCACGGGTAGCAATCAGCCCCAGCATTTT | TRBJ1-5 | 15 | TRBV27 | NA | NA
CASSITGPSGEQYF | TGTGCCAGTAGTATAACTGGGCCATCAGGGGAGCAGTACTTC | TRBJ2-7 | 14 | TRBV19 | NA | NA